One sample yielded the 3 T cell receptor beta chains listed below, sequenced in a study of blood T cell repertoires in COVID-19. Measured with immunoSEQ multiplex PCR; TCRdb has only the in-frame clones, and not every one. In the table there are 270,000 or so clones, 65% to 85% of which are singletons. The sequenced sample was peripheral blood. These receptors all stem from a human donor with COVID-19, enrolled during active disease. The donor label of this sample is uncertain.

The CDR3 DNA is TGCGCCAGCAGCTTAGGTGAGGTTCGGAACACTGAAGCTTTCTTT. Translation: CASSLGEVRNTEAFF. The rearrangement joins TRBV5-1 to TRBJ1-1; D uncertain. V lost 2 bases to trimming and J lost 1 base, with 12 bases between them. The CDR3 extends over 15 amino acids. Germline CDR1 SGHRS, CDR2 YFSETQ.

The chain carries TRBV7-2 and TRBJ1-5, with TRBD1 matching over 7 bases. The germline gives CDR1 SGHTA, CDR2 FQGNSA. The CDR3 totals 17 residues. With 1 base clipped from V and 3 bases from J, the junction kept 9 bases outside the gene matches. The CDR3 reads CASSLEGGTVVNQPQHF. The CDR3 DNA reads as TGTGCCAGCAGCTTAGAAGGCGGGACAGTTGTCAATCAGCCCCAGCATTTT.

This sequence joins TRBV2 and TRBJ2-7; 9 nucleotides match TRBD1. The CDR3 has 14 residues. V lost 5 bases to trimming and J lost 6 bases; unmatched junction nucleotides: 8. Germline CDR1 reads SNHLY; CDR2 reads FYNNEI. CDR3 DNA sequence: TGTGCCAGCAGTCGGGACAGGGAAATTAGCGAGCAGTACTTC. It codes for CASSRDREISEQYF.